What follows are 29 T cell receptor beta chains derived from one specimen sequenced in a study of identical twins. MiXCR, run by TCRdb on the 5' RACE reads, gives a single entry per CDR3 protein. The sample includes around 680,000 distinct CDR3 sequences, 8.5% to 9% seen only once; the top ten take 0.8% to 1%. The data were also submitted as part of a second study, on yellow fever vaccine responses in identical twins.

The specimen sequenced was PBMCs. The source of these receptors is a woman aged 18-30 years in good health.

The V and J genes are TRBV7-2 and TRBJ1-4, with D unresolved. This CDR3 is built from 15 residues. V lost 5 bases and J 0 bases, leaving 10 bases between the germline ends. Germline lookup yields CDR1 SGHTA and CDR2 FQGNSA. The CDR3: CASSVGPATNEKLFF. CDR3 coding DNA: TGTGCCAGCAGCGTCGGGCCGGCAACTAATGAAAAACTGTTTTTT.

This clonotype occurred many times. V usage is TRBV12-3 or TRBV12-4 and J usage is TRBJ1-1, with D perhaps matching TRBD1 (5 bases). There are 13 residues in the CDR3. V lost 3 bases and J 6 bases, leaving 11 bases between the germline ends. CDR3 DNA: TGTGCCAGCAGTTTGAGGCAGGGTGCTGAAGCTTTCTTT. It encodes CASSLRQGAEAFF.

There are a few counts of this clonotype. This sequence joins TRBV29-1 and TRBJ2-3; no reliable D call. Germline V CDR1 and CDR2: SQVTM, ANQGSEA. Trimming removed 2 bases at V and 0 bases at J, with 6 bases between. The CDR3 spans 13 residues. The chain's CDR3 is CSVEFSSTDTQYF. The CDR3 DNA follows: TGCAGCGTTGAATTTAGTAGCACAGATACGCAGTATTTT.

The rearrangement uses TRBV12-3 or TRBV12-4 and TRBJ2-7; 10 nucleotides agree with TRBD1. The junction had 7 bases not matched to a gene; V was cut back by 6 bases and J by 5 bases. This CDR3 is 14 amino acids long. Written as DNA, the CDR3 is TGTGCCAGCAGCCCGGGACAGGGGTTTAACGAGCAGTACTTC. It yields the protein CASSPGQGFNEQYF.

This clonotype appeared a few times. The junction departs from the called germline gene at one end, perhaps through a read error. V usage is TRBV20-1 and J usage is TRBJ2-1; 7 positions agree with TRBD2. This CDR3 spans 16 amino acids. CDR1 DFQATT and CDR2 SNEGSKA come from the germline V gene (reference sequence). The CDR3 loop is CSARAFRGLVYNEQFF. CDR3 in DNA: TGCAGTGCGAGAGCCTTTCGCGGACTAGTCTACAATGAGCAGTTCTTC.

This clonotype was found a few times. V is TRBV5-5 and J is TRBJ2-3, with D maybe TRBD2 (7 bases). The CDR3 contains 18 residues. Per the germline V gene, CDR1 is SGHKS and CDR2 is YYEKEE (reference sequence). Deletions cut 4 bases from V and 0 bases from J, with 21 bases between. This chain's CDR3 is CASSPKFAGADSTDTQYF. For the CDR3, the DNA is TGTGCCAGCAGCCCGAAATTCGCGGGGGCGGACAGCACAGATACGCAGTATTTT.

This clonotype was counted only a few times. This chain connects TRBV20-1 to TRBJ2-3, with 11 positions matching TRBD2. J gave up 3 bases and V 7 bases, and 6 bases lay outside the gene matches. Per germline, CDR1 DFQATT and CDR2 SNEGSKA (reference sequence). The CDR3 runs to 14 residues. CDR3 amino acids: CSEIAGGETDTQYF. CDR3 sequence (DNA): TGCAGTGAAATAGCGGGAGGGGAAACAGATACGCAGTATTTT.

The chain couples TRBV3-1 to TRBJ1-4, with D hard to call. Trimming stripped 1 base from V and 7 bases from J, with 13 bases between. The CDR3 runs 15 residues. Germline V gene lookup returns CDR1 LGHDT and CDR2 YNNKEL (reference sequence). Written as DNA, the CDR3 is TGTGCCAGCAGCCAAGGGGTGCTTTGGGGTGAAAAACTGTTTTTT. Amino acid sequence: CASSQGVLWGEKLFF.

In its sample, this clonotype was seen many times. The chain employs TRBV5-1 and TRBJ2-3; no clear D gene. Trimming removed 0 bases from V and 1 base from J, with 9 bases in between. The CDR3 spans 15 residues. The germline CDR1 and CDR2 sequences are SGHRS and YFSETQ. The CDR3 protein is CASSLEGHRTDTQYF. CDR3 in DNA: TGCGCCAGCAGCTTGGAGGGCCACCGCACAGATACGCAGTATTTT.

This clonotype was seen a handful of times. The chain combines TRBV29-1 with TRBJ2-1, with D possibly TRBD1 on 6 matching bases. This CDR3 contains 14 residues. CDR1 is SQVTM and CDR2 is ANQGSEA in the germline V gene. V lost 7 bases and J lost 6, with 19 bases in between. CDR3 bases: TGCAGCGGTAAACTGACAGGAGCCGCCAATGAGCAGTTCTTC. This gives the protein CSGKLTGAANEQFF.

The table lists this clonotype with many counts. The chain recombines TRBV6-4 with TRBJ2-3; either TRBD1 or TRBD2 may fit D (5 bases each). This CDR3 comprises 15 residues. V was trimmed by 6 bases and J by 1 base, leaving 14 bases between them. Germline V lookup: CDR1 MRHNA, CDR2 SNTAGT. As DNA, the CDR3 is TGTGCCAGCAGCCCCGAGGTGGGGGGCACAGATACGCAGTATTTT. Its protein is CASSPEVGGTDTQYF.

This clonotype has a count of ten or more. This chain connects TRBV7-2 to TRBJ2-5; 8 bases are shared with TRBD2. Germline CDR1 SGHTA, CDR2 FQGNSA. The trim removed 4 bases at V and 6 bases at J, leaving 13 bases unmatched. The CDR3 is 16 amino acids. CDR3 sequence: CASSSNGATSVKTQYF. The CDR3 DNA is TGTGCCAGCAGCTCAAATGGGGCGACTAGCGTAAAGACCCAGTACTTC.

The chain has TRBV5-1 and TRBJ2-2, with 7 bases identical to TRBD1. The CDR3 covers 16 residues. With 0 bases clipped from V and 6 bases from J, the junction kept 8 bases outside the gene matches. Germline V gene sequence: CDR1 SGHRS, CDR2 YFSETQ. This chain's CDR3 is CASSLVRTGFAGELFF. CDR3 nucleotides: TGCGCCAGCAGCTTGGTGCGGACAGGTTTCGCCGGGGAGCTGTTTTTT.

The genes are TRBV5-1 and TRBJ1-2; 7 nucleotides match TRBD1. This CDR3 has 14 amino acids. J lost 4 bases, V lost 5 bases, and 8 bases had no gene match. Germline CDR1 SGHRS, CDR2 YFSETQ. Written as DNA, the CDR3 is TGCGCCAGCAGGCCGGGACAGCAAATCTATGGCTACACCTTC. This sequence encodes CASRPGQQIYGYTF.

This clonotype was seen many times. The gene calls are TRBV27 and TRBJ2-7; the D gene could be TRBD1 or TRBD2 (5 bases each). The CDR3 covers 15 residues. CDR1 is MNHEY, CDR2 SMNVEV, per germline (reference sequence). Trimming stripped 4 bases from V and 3 bases from J, with 16 bases between. For the CDR3, the DNA is TGTGCCAGCAGTTGGCTGGGGGTTCAGGGCTACGAGCAGTACTTC. Its protein is CASSWLGVQGYEQYF.

This clonotype occurred a few times. The chain has TRBV29-1 and TRBJ1-5; 9 bases fit TRBD1. Germline CDR1 SQVTM, CDR2 ANQGSEA. V shed 6 bases and J 0 bases; nucleotides not matched to a gene: 3. The CDR3 has 14 amino acids. CDR3 nucleotides: TGCAGCGTACGGACAGGGGATAGCAATCAGCCCCAGCATTTT. Protein sequence: CSVRTGDSNQPQHF.

This chain links TRBV11-2 with TRBJ2-5; 7 bases agree with TRBD2. The ends lost 0 bases at V and 1 base at J; junction bases unmatched: 8. The germline CDR1 and CDR2 sequences are SGHAT and FQNNGV. The CDR3 covers 17 residues. This chain's CDR3 is CASSLELALSFQETQYF. CDR3 nucleotides: TGTGCCAGCAGCTTAGAACTAGCGCTCTCATTCCAAGAGACCCAGTACTTC.

There are a few counts of this clonotype. This chain joins TRBV20-1 and TRBJ2-7; 7 bases agree with TRBD1. CDR1 and CDR2 (germline): DFQATT, SNEGSKA (reference sequence). The CDR3 is 12 amino acids. The V gene end was trimmed by 2 bases and the J gene end by 5 bases; junction bases not matched to a gene: 3. The CDR3 loop reads CSARPDRNEQYF. In nucleotides, the CDR3 is TGCAGTGCTAGACCGGACAGGAACGAGCAGTACTTC.

This clonotype was counted many times. CDR3: CATSREKGTYEQYF. The CDR3 DNA follows: TGTGCCACCAGCAGAGAAAAGGGAACCTACGAGCAGTACTTC. The chain carries TRBV15 and TRBJ2-7; D gene unclear. This CDR3 spans 14 amino acids. Germline CDR1 is LNHNV and CDR2 is YYDKDF (reference sequence). Trimming removed 0 bases from V and 2 bases from J, with 8 bases in between.

This clonotype was detected only a few times. The genes are TRBV3-1 and TRBJ1-1, with D possibly TRBD1 on 6 matching bases. The CDR3 sequence is 15 residues long. The V end lost 1 base, the J end lost 10 bases, and 19 bases lay between the germline ends. Germline-derived CDR1 and CDR2 are LGHDT and YNNKEL (reference sequence). The DNA for the CDR3 is TGTGCCAGCAGCCAAGGTCCCTGGACAGCCCAGGCAGCTTTCTTT. The encoded protein is CASSQGPWTAQAAFF.

CDR3 protein: CATSAASGLAGKETQYF. The CDR3 coding sequence is TGTGCCACCAGTGCCGCCTCGGGACTAGCGGGAAAAGAGACCCAGTACTTC. The chain employs TRBV24-1 and TRBJ2-5, with 13 nucleotides matching TRBD2. CDR3 length: 17 residues. Germline trimming cut 5 bases from V and 3 bases from J; bases unmatched to any gene: 8. Germline V lookup: CDR1 KGHDR, CDR2 SFDVKD.

This clonotype was counted ten times or more. This chain connects TRBV4-2 to TRBJ2-3; D is ambiguous. V lost 8 bases and J 6 bases, leaving 18 bases between the germline ends. This CDR3 has 14 residues. From germline, CDR1 is LGHNA and CDR2 YNFKEQ. CDR3 sequence reads: CASGQESTEDTQYF. The CDR3 DNA is TGTGCCAGCGGGCAGGAGTCAACCGAGGATACGCAGTATTTT.

This clonotype was seen at least ten times. J is TRBJ2-2 and V is TRBV12-3 or TRBV12-4; D gene uncertain. Trimming shortened V by 3 bases and J by 7 bases, and 3 bases separated the two germline ends. The CDR3 has 11 residues. The DNA of the CDR3 is TGTGCCAGCAGTTTTAACGGGGAGCTGTTTTTT. As protein: CASSFNGELFF.

This clonotype showed up many times. This chain uses TRBV5-1 with TRBJ2-2; TRBD2 matches at 16 bases. Germline V gene data show CDR1 as SGHRS and CDR2 as YFSETQ. V was pared by 2 bases and J by 0 bases, with 1 base of the junction left unmatched. The CDR3 consists of 18 residues. CDR3 in amino acids: CASSFGTSGRANTGELFF. As DNA, the CDR3 is TGCGCCAGCAGCTTTGGGACTAGCGGGAGGGCGAACACCGGGGAGCTGTTTTTT.

This clonotype was detected only a few times. The chain links TRBV29-1 to TRBJ1-4, with TRBD1 matching 10 bases. Unmatched junction bases numbered 9, after V lost 5 bases and J lost 6 bases. The germline gives CDR1 SQVTM, CDR2 ANQGSEA. The CDR3 is 15 residues long. This CDR3 reads CSVSLSTGGDEKLFF. CDR3 nucleotide sequence: TGCAGCGTTTCCCTCTCGACAGGGGGCGATGAAAAACTGTTTTTT.

The genes are TRBV6-1 and TRBJ1-5; 7 nucleotides agree with TRBD1. The CDR3 consists of 13 residues. J lost 6 bases, V lost 6 bases, and 5 bases had no gene match. CDR1 and CDR2 from the germline V gene are MNHNS and SASEGT. The CDR3 spells CASRGGWGQPQHF. The CDR3 nucleotides read TGTGCCAGCAGAGGGGGCTGGGGTCAGCCCCAGCATTTT.

This clonotype was observed a handful of times. This chain uses TRBV5-1 with TRBJ2-7; the D gene is possibly TRBD2 (5 bases). The length of the CDR3 is 14 residues. Trimming left V 6 bases short and J 3 bases short, with 16 bases between. Germline V gives CDR1 SGHRS, CDR2 YFSETQ. The CDR3 sequence: CASTPLSGSYEQYF. The DNA of the CDR3 is TGCGCCAGCACCCCCCTAAGTGGGAGCTACGAGCAGTACTTC.

This clonotype was seen many times. The chain is built from TRBV7-2 and TRBJ2-7; maybe TRBD2 (5 bases). There are 13 residues in the CDR3. From germline, CDR1 is SGHTA and CDR2 FQGNSA. V was cut by 4 bases and J by 3 bases, with 10 bases left in between. The CDR3 coding sequence is TGTGCCAGCAGCTGGACTCTCGACTACGAGCAGTACTTC. It yields the protein CASSWTLDYEQYF.

In this sample, this clonotype turned up many times. The chain employs TRBV7-2 and TRBJ2-5, with 14 bases that match TRBD2. The germline V gene has CDR1 SGHTA and CDR2 FQGNSA. This CDR3 spans 15 amino acids. V lost 3 bases to trimming and J lost 5 bases; unmatched junction nucleotides: 2. Here the CDR3 reads CASSLGLAGVETQYF. The CDR3 nucleotides read TGTGCCAGCAGCTTGGGACTAGCGGGAGTTGAGACCCAGTACTTC.